The table lists the clone carrying this TCR beta chain with many counts. The CDR3 consists of 11 residues. Looked up from germline, CDR1 is MGHDK and CDR2 is SYGVNS. Trimming took off 3 bases at V and 8 bases at J, with 7 bases between the two ends. The data are from a study of molecular identifiers for immune sequencing clone quantification. Each CDR3 protein gets one entry after TCRdb re-called the PCR reads with MiXCR. The table has around 89,000 distinct CDR3 sequences, around 20% seen once. The V call is TRBV25-1, the J call TRBJ1-2, with no clear D. This clonotype was obtained from a human donor in good health. Some libraries in this study had Jurkat cell RNA spiked in. Sequences were obtained from naive CD8+ T cells from blood, with Jurkat cell RNA spiked in. Described subset: FACS-sorted CD8+CD4-CCR7+CD45RA+ naive T cells. As DNA, the CDR3 is TGTGCCAGCAGTGATGCTGGCGGCTACACCTTC. It is translated as CASSDAGGYTF.